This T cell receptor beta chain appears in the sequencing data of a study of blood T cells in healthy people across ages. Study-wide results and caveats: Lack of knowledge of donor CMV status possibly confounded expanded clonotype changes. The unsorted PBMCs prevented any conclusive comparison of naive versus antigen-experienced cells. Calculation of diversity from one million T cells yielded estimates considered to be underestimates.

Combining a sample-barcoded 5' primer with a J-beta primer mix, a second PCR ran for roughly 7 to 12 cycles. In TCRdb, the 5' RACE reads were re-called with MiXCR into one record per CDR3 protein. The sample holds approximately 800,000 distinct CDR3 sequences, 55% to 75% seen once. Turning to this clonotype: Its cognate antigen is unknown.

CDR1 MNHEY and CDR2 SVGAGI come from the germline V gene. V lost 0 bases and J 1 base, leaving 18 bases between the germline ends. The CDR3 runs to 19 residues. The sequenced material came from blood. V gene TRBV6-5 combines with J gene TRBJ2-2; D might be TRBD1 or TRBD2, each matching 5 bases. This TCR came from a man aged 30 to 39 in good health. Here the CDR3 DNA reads TGTGCCAGCAGTTACTCGAGCGGCTGGCAGGGTGTGAACACCGGGGAGCTGTTTTTT. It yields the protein CASSYSSGWQGVNTGELFF.